Each of the 24 T cell receptor beta chains below was sequenced from the same sample in a study of blood T cell repertoires in COVID-19. The table came from immunoSEQ multiplex PCR; TCRdb's copy has only in-frame clones and leaves some out. Of about 140,000 clones listed, around 73% are singletons. Sequenced material: peripheral blood. The origin of the receptors is a woman between 45 and 65 years old with active or convalescent COVID-19.

CDR3 nucleotides: TGTGCCAGCAGTATCCTTGGGACAGGGAGCGTGAATGAGCAGTTCTTC. Translating it yields CASSILGTGSVNEQFF. V and J are TRBV28 and TRBJ2-1; TRBD1 aligns across 9 bases. The CDR3 consists of 16 residues. Losses at the gene ends were 5 bases for V and 7 bases for J; bases not matched to a gene: 12. Germline V gene sequence: CDR1 MDHEN, CDR2 SYDVKM.

V gene TRBV25-1 combines with J gene TRBJ1-2; 9 bases match TRBD1. CDR1 is MGHDK and CDR2 is SYGVNS in the germline V gene. J gave up 6 bases and V 4 bases, and 6 bases lay outside the gene matches. This CDR3 is 14 amino acids long. DNA of the CDR3: TGTGCCAGCAGTGCCTCTGGACAGGGGAATGGCTACACCTTC. Translation: CASSASGQGNGYTF.

This clone turned up a few times. The chain links TRBV27 to TRBJ1-2; 7 positions agree with TRBD1. In germline, CDR1 is MNHEY, CDR2 SMNVEV (reference sequence). The junction had 12 bases not matched to a gene; V was cut back by 2 bases and J by 6 bases. The CDR3 is 16 residues long. The CDR3 protein is CASSLRGKGATDGYTF. The CDR3 DNA is TGTGCCAGCAGTTTAAGGGGGAAGGGGGCGACAGATGGCTACACCTTC.

The genes are TRBV6-5 and TRBJ1-1; no clear D. V lost 0 bases to trimming and J lost 7 bases, with 18 bases between them. Germline lookup yields CDR1 MNHEY and CDR2 SVGAGI. CDR3 length: 16 residues. CDR3 in DNA: TGTGCCAGCAGTTACTCGGGTTTTCCCACTATGCTTGAAGCTTTCTTT. It codes for CASSYSGFPTMLEAFF.

This rearrangement joins TRBV5-6 to TRBJ2-3, with 10 bases lining up with TRBD2. Germline values: CDR1 SGHDT, CDR2 YYEEEE. CDR3 length: 17 residues. The ends lost 2 bases at V and 1 base at J; junction bases unmatched: 7. The CDR3 region is CASSFSGGAFRTDTQYF. CDR3 bases: TGTGCCAGCAGCTTCAGCGGGGGGGCCTTCCGCACAGATACGCAGTATTTT.

The chain couples TRBV19 to TRBJ1-6; the D is unclear. With 4 bases removed from V and 9 bases from J, the gap between germline ends came to 7 bases. CDR1 is LNHDA, CDR2 SQIVND, per germline (reference sequence). This CDR3 contains 12 residues. The CDR3 region is CASSNSLSPLHF. In DNA form, the CDR3 reads TGTGCCAGTAGTAATAGTCTTTCACCCCTCCACTTT.

This rearrangement joins TRBV11-2 to TRBJ2-7, with 9 bases fitting TRBD2. The CDR3 is 14 residues long. Germline V gene lookup returns CDR1 SGHAT and CDR2 FQNNGV. J was trimmed by 5 bases and V by 6 bases; bases with no gene match: 8. CDR3 loop: CASRRGLASDEQYF. In DNA form, the CDR3 reads TGTGCCAGCAGGAGAGGACTAGCGAGCGACGAGCAGTACTTC.

J is TRBJ1-5 and V is TRBV23-1; 8 positions match TRBD1. Being an ORF, TRBV23-1 has a function that is uncertain. The CDR3 is 16 residues long. J gave up 3 bases and V 2 bases, and 6 bases lay outside the gene matches. The CDR3 DNA follows: TGCGCCAGCAGTCAAGGCGGACAGGGAAACAATCAGCCCCAGCATTTT. As protein: CASSQGGQGNNQPQHF.

V is TRBV20-1 and J is TRBJ2-1; 7 bases match TRBD2. The germline gives CDR1 DFQATT, CDR2 SNEGSKA (reference sequence). The CDR3 has 10 residues. CDR3 coding DNA: TGCAGGGCCGGGGGGAATGAGCAGTTCTTC. This codes for CRAGGNEQFF.

The rearrangement joins TRBV7-6 to TRBJ2-5, with 11 bases fitting TRBD2. With V trimmed by 5 bases and J by 7 bases, 12 bases remained unmatched. CDR3 length: 16 amino acids. Germline lookup yields CDR1 SGHVS and CDR2 FNYEAQ. The CDR3 nucleotides read TGTGCCAGCAGCCCAGAAGGGACTAGCGGTTCGAGGACCCAGTACTTC. It specifies CASSPEGTSGSRTQYF.

The chain employs TRBV7-3 and TRBJ2-1; tentative D call: TRBD2 (6 bases). From germline, CDR1 is SGHTA and CDR2 FQGTGA. V was shortened by 3 bases and J by 7 bases, with 13 bases between the two germline ends. The CDR3 covers 14 residues. The CDR3 DNA is TGTGCCAGCAGCTTTTCAGCGGGTTCTAATGAGCAGTTCTTC. It yields the protein CASSFSAGSNEQFF.

V is TRBV12-3 or TRBV12-4 and J is TRBJ2-7, with a possible D match to TRBD1 (6 bases). The V and J ends lost 7 bases and 0 bases respectively, with 10 bases between them. The CDR3 extends over 13 amino acids. CDR3 in DNA: TGTGCCAGCACCGTACAGGGCTCCTACGAGCAGTACTTC. Translated, it gives CASTVQGSYEQYF.

V is TRBV15 and J is TRBJ2-5, with D unresolved. The CDR3 loop spans 14 amino acids. Germline loops: CDR1 LNHNV, CDR2 YYDKDF (reference sequence). The germline V and J ends were trimmed by 1 base and 2 bases, with 8 bases remaining between them. The chain's CDR3 is CATSRGSVQETQYF. DNA for the CDR3: TGTGCCACCAGCAGAGGGTCAGTACAAGAGACCCAGTACTTC.

The chain joins TRBV5-1 to TRBJ2-1; 15 bases line up with TRBD2. The ends lost 0 bases at V and 6 bases at J; junction bases unmatched: 4. Germline assignment: CDR1 SGHRS and CDR2 YFSETQ. This CDR3 contains 17 residues. The CDR3 protein is CASSLDGGLAGGNEQFF. Written as DNA, the CDR3 is TGCGCCAGCAGCTTGGATGGGGGACTAGCGGGAGGCAATGAGCAGTTCTTC.

CDR3 amino acids: CASSLDASDSTYEQYF. Written as DNA, the CDR3 is TGTGCCAGCAGCTTAGACGCCTCGGACTCTACTTACGAGCAGTACTTC. J is TRBJ2-7 and V is TRBV7-2, with D perhaps TRBD2 (5 bases). V was pared by 1 base and J by 4 bases, with 17 bases between. Germline CDR1 and CDR2: SGHTA and FQGNSA. This CDR3 is 16 amino acids long.

V usage is TRBV6-4 and J usage is TRBJ2-3; D is unclear. Germline assignment: CDR1 MRHNA and CDR2 SNTAGT. The CDR3 is 13 residues long. Trimming left V 2 bases short and J 2 bases short, with 5 bases between. The CDR3 loop is CASSDTDTDTQYF. In DNA, the CDR3 is TGTGCCAGCAGTGACACAGACACAGATACGCAGTATTTT.

J is TRBJ1-2 and V is TRBV19; possibly TRBD1 for D (5 bases). Trimming took 2 bases from V and 4 from J, leaving 17 bases between them. The CDR3 has 16 residues. Looked up from germline, CDR1 is LNHDA and CDR2 is SQIVND (reference sequence). The CDR3 DNA follows: TGTGCCAGTAGTATACGAGTAGACAGCTACGGCTATGGCTACACCTTC. Amino acid sequence: CASSIRVDSYGYGYTF. Combining the CDR3 with reference TRBV19 and TRBJ1-2 gives the whole variable domain DGGITQSPKYLFRKEGQNVTLSCEQNLNHDAMYWYRQDPGQGLRLIYYSQIVNDFQKGDIAEGYSVSREKKESFPLTVTSAQKNPTAFYLCASSIRVDSYGYGYTFGSGTRLTVV.

V and J are TRBV28 and TRBJ1-2, with 7 positions matching TRBD1. The junction had 10 bases not matched to a gene; V was cut back by 6 bases and J by 3 bases. Germline V lookup: CDR1 MDHEN, CDR2 SYDVKM. The CDR3 contains 15 residues. The CDR3 loop reads CASREEGALHYGYTF. The CDR3 DNA sequence: TGTGCCAGCAGGGAAGAGGGGGCTCTTCACTATGGCTACACCTTC.

This clone was detected only a few times. This sequence joins TRBV7-2 and TRBJ2-5, with 7 positions matching TRBD2. This CDR3 has 15 residues. V lost 5 bases, J lost 2 bases, and 8 bases stayed unmatched. The germline CDR1 and CDR2 sequences are SGHTA and FQGNSA. The CDR3 sequence: CASSRRLAPQETQYF. CDR3 bases: TGTGCCAGCAGCCGGCGACTAGCCCCTCAAGAGACCCAGTACTTC.

The chain employs TRBV3-1 (or the pseudogene TRBV3-2) and TRBJ2-7; 12 nucleotides line up with TRBD2. The CDR3 runs to 15 residues. Germline V gene lookup returns CDR1 LGHDT and CDR2 YNNKEL (reference sequence). Trimming took 4 bases from V and 6 from J; bases not matched to a gene: 7. The CDR3 loop is CASSPVTSGGGEQYF. The CDR3 DNA follows: TGTGCCAGCAGCCCCGTGACTAGCGGGGGTGGCGAGCAGTACTTC.

The chain couples TRBV19 to TRBJ2-3; 8 nucleotides align to TRBD1. The CDR3 totals 15 residues. Germline V gene lookup returns CDR1 LNHDA and CDR2 SQIVND (reference sequence). The junction had 5 bases not matched to a gene; V was cut back by 5 bases and J by 1 base. The CDR3 loop reads CASSSQGVGTDTQYF. CDR3 in DNA: TGTGCCAGTAGTTCACAGGGGGTGGGCACAGATACGCAGTATTTT.

This clone was seen a few times. As DNA, the CDR3 is TGTGCCAGCTCACCGACAGGGCGCGCCTACGAGCAGTACTTC. Protein product: CASSPTGRAYEQYF. The chain couples TRBV18 to TRBJ2-7; TRBD1 matches 7 bases. The CDR3 contains 14 residues. V shed 3 bases, J shed 2 bases, and the junction held 4 bases outside the gene matches. Per germline, CDR1 KGHSH and CDR2 LQKENI.

The sample holds a few counts of this clone. This chain connects TRBV23-1 to TRBJ1-6; 7 bases are shared with TRBD1. TRBV23-1 belongs to the ORF category, with a function that is uncertain. This CDR3 comprises 16 residues. V trimming: 0 bases; J trimming: 7 bases; junction bases outside the gene matches: 6. Here the CDR3 DNA reads TGCGCCAGCAGTCAATCAAAAGGGGGCAGAAATTCACCCCTCCACTTT. This sequence encodes CASSQSKGGRNSPLHF.

This chain links TRBV18 with TRBJ1-2; TRBD1 aligns across 10 bases. CDR3 size: 15 residues. V shed 3 bases and J 3 bases; nucleotides not matched to a gene: 4. In germline, CDR1 is KGHSH, CDR2 LQKENI. The CDR3 here is CASSPGTGAHYGYTF. Here the CDR3 DNA reads TGTGCCAGCTCACCGGGGACAGGGGCCCACTATGGCTACACCTTC.